These T cell receptor beta chains were read from a single sample in a study of T cell responses to AZD1222 COVID-19 vaccine. Produced via immunoSEQ multiplex PCR; TCRdb's table is partial and in-frame only. This sample has some 100,000 clones, with more than 75% found just once. The sample here was peripheral blood, taken on day 0 of MenACWY control vaccination. The receptors here all came from an adult in good health. CDR3s include the opening cysteine and the closing phenylalanine or tryptophan. The order of the fields is D gene, V gene, J gene, CDR3 protein. A D gene is named only where the DNA matches it firmly.

D: -; V: TRBV5-1; J: TRBJ2-1; CDR3: CASSREINEQFF
D: -; V: TRBV28; J: TRBJ2-7; CDR3: CASSPSTTWEQYF
D: -; V: TRBV2; J: TRBJ2-7; CDR3: CASRQHYEQYF
D: -; V: TRBV15; J: TRBJ2-2; CDR3: CATSGGAWNTGELFF
D: TRBD1; V: TRBV11-1; J: TRBJ2-7; CDR3: CASSPGQGEYEQYF
D: TRBD1; V: TRBV4-3; J: TRBJ1-5; CDR3: CASSQNTGASQPQHF
D: -; V: TRBV10-1; J: TRBJ1-2; CDR3: CASSESGGRGYTF
D: -; V: TRBV18; J: TRBJ1-6; CDR3: CASSRVTASSSYNSPLHF
D: -; V: TRBV7-8; J: TRBJ2-1; CDR3: CASSPQAGRRNEQFF
D: -; V: TRBV15; J: TRBJ2-3; CDR3: CATSRDLGSTDTQYF
D: TRBD1; V: TRBV5-4; J: TRBJ1-2; CDR3: CASSLPGQGGYTF
D: -; V: TRBV15; J: TRBJ1-2; CDR3: CATSSSPRGDGYTF
D: -; V: TRBV5-1; J: TRBJ2-2; CDR3: CASSLVRADTGELFF
D: TRBD1; V: TRBV27; J: TRBJ2-2; CDR3: CASSLYGGGGQGTGELFF
D: -; V: TRBV5-8; J: TRBJ1-2; CDR3: CASSPRGNGGYTF
D: -; V: TRBV29-1; J: TRBJ2-3; CDR3: CSVEVGAVGDTQYF
D: -; V: TRBV5-1; J: TRBJ2-2; CDR3: CASSRELTGELFF
D: -; V: TRBV28; J: TRBJ1-1; CDR3: CASSFHVDLITFF
D: TRBD2; V: TRBV11-2; J: TRBJ2-3; CDR3: CASSLMTSGNSDTQYF
D: -; V: TRBV2; J: TRBJ1-1; CDR3: CASRVLGRNRRAFF
D: TRBD1; V: TRBV4-3; J: TRBJ1-6; CDR3: CASSQISPGQDNSPLHF
D: -; V: TRBV4-1; J: TRBJ1-5; CDR3: CASSLRGHSNQPQHF
D: -; V: TRBV6-5; J: TRBJ2-3; CDR3: CASRPGIITDTQYF
D: -; V: TRBV27; J: TRBJ1-1; CDR3: CASSLLGPDTEAFF